Presented here are 24 T cell receptor beta chains from one specimen sequenced in a study of CD4 T cells in relation to SARS-CoV-2 and coronaviruses. Their antigens are not known. CD4+ T cells from unexposed donors were obtained before the COVID-19 pandemic (2011-2018). CD4+ T cells were isolated from the cells after less than 13 days of culture. TCRdb keeps only in-frame clones here, not all; method: immunoSEQ multiplex PCR. The sample has tens of thousands of clones; around 79% are singletons. The sequenced material came from CD4+ T cells from PBMCs, cultured in vitro. The receptors were gathered from a human donor in good health.

The CDR3 reads CASSLRGTEAFF. The CDR3 DNA is TGTGCCAGCAGTTTAAGGGGCACTGAAGCTTTCTTT. The chain is built from TRBV27 and TRBJ1-1, with a weak D call TRBD1 (5 bases). From germline, CDR1 is MNHEY and CDR2 SMNVEV (reference sequence). Trimming removed 2 bases at V and 4 bases at J, with 5 bases between. The CDR3 runs 12 residues.

The rearrangement links TRBV9 to TRBJ2-3; tentatively, D is TRBD1 or TRBD2 (5 bases each). The CDR3 is 15 residues long. Germline loops: CDR1 SGDLS, CDR2 YYNGEE. The V end lost 0 bases, the J end lost 2 bases, and 10 bases lay between the germline ends. CDR3 in DNA: TGTGCCAGCAGCGTAGCTACGGGGACCACAGATACGCAGTATTTT. It encodes CASSVATGTTDTQYF.

The rearrangement uses TRBV15 and TRBJ2-4, with D perhaps TRBD1 or TRBD2 (5 bases each). Germline CDR1 is LNHNV and CDR2 is YYDKDF (reference sequence). This CDR3 has 13 residues. Between the trimmed V and J ends, which lost 8 bases and 9 bases, there was a span of 17 bases. The CDR3 coding sequence is TGTGCCACCTCCCCCGGGGCGGGTGGCATTCAGTACTTC. Translated: CATSPGAGGIQYF.

This clone was recorded a few times. This rearrangement joins TRBV3-1 (or the pseudogene TRBV3-2) to TRBJ2-1, with a tentative D call TRBD1 (6 bases). Germline V gene sequence: CDR1 LGHDT, CDR2 YNNKEL (reference sequence). This CDR3 region has 11 residues. Trimming left V 4 bases short and J 9 bases short, with 7 bases between. The CDR3 DNA sequence: TGTGCCAGCAGCCGACAGGTTGAGCAGTTCTTC. Protein product: CASSRQVEQFF.

The chain combines TRBV7-2 with TRBJ2-7, with TRBD1 as a possible D gene (6 bases). The CDR3 is made up of 12 amino acids. Trimming pared 5 bases from V and 9 bases from J, leaving 14 bases between. Germline V gives CDR1 SGHTA, CDR2 FQGNSA. CDR3 amino acids: CASSLTGPPQYF. The DNA for the CDR3 is TGTGCCAGCAGCCTGACAGGACCTCCGCAGTACTTC.

This clone was found once. The rearrangement uses TRBV25-1 and TRBJ1-5; no clear D. V lost 4 bases and J lost 0, with 7 bases in between. Germline values: CDR1 MGHDK, CDR2 SYGVNS. This CDR3 has 14 residues. The CDR3 spells CASSVRSSNQPQHF. As DNA, the CDR3 is TGTGCCAGCAGTGTTCGGTCTAGCAATCAGCCCCAGCATTTT. The full variable domain, with the rest looked up from reference TRBV25-1 and TRBJ1-5, is EADIYQTPRYLVIGTGKKITLECSQTMGHDKMYWYQQDPGMELHLIHYSYGVNSTEKGDLSSESTVSRIRTEHFPLTLESARPSHTSQYLCASSVRSSNQPQHFGDGTRLSIL.

The chain links TRBV12-1 to TRBJ2-7. TRBV12-1 is designated a pseudogene. This CDR3 has 12 residues. The CDR3 is CASSFLGYEQYF. CDR3 nucleotide sequence: TGTGCCAGCAGCTTTCTGGGCTACGAGCAGTACTTC.

The genes are TRBV5-1 and TRBJ2-3, with a possible D match to TRBD1 (5 bases). Germline V gives CDR1 SGHRS, CDR2 YFSETQ. V was shortened by 1 base and J by 4 bases, with 13 bases between the two germline ends. This CDR3 has 15 amino acids. DNA of the CDR3: TGCGCCAGCAGCTTGCAGGGAATAGCAGCAGATACGCAGTATTTT. It specifies CASSLQGIAADTQYF. Based on the CDR3 plus reference TRBV5-1 and TRBJ2-3, the full variable domain is KAGVTQTPRYLIKTRGQQVTLSCSPISGHRSVSWYQQTPGQGLQFLFEYFSETQRNKGNFPGRFSGRQFSNSRSEMNVSTLELGDSALYLCASSLQGIAADTQYFGPGTRLTVL.

The chain joins TRBV2 to TRBJ2-7; TRBD1 matches 9 bases. Unmatched junction bases numbered 18, after V lost 5 bases and J lost 4 bases. Germline V gene data show CDR1 as SNHLY and CDR2 as FYNNEI. The length of the CDR3 is 18 residues. CDR3 residues: CASSPLGTGRGGSYEQYF. CDR3 DNA: TGTGCCAGCAGTCCACTTGGGACAGGGAGGGGTGGGTCTTACGAGCAGTACTTC.

The chain combines TRBV7-6 with TRBJ2-1, with no clear D. Looked up from germline, CDR1 is SGHVS and CDR2 is FNYEAQ. This CDR3 contains 17 residues. Trimming cost V 3 bases and J 0 bases, with 15 bases left between them. CDR3 in amino acids: CASSFRLLVNSYNEQFF. CDR3 nucleotide sequence: TGTGCCAGCAGCTTCCGCTTGTTAGTAAACTCCTACAATGAGCAGTTCTTC.

The gene calls are TRBV11-2 and TRBJ2-7, with 11 bases identical to TRBD1. This CDR3 has 16 residues. The V gene end was trimmed by 5 bases and the J gene end by 3 bases; junction bases not matched to a gene: 9. The germline CDR1 and CDR2 sequences are SGHAT and FQNNGV. CDR3 nucleotide sequence: TGTGCCAGCAGCCCACGGGGACAGGGGGTTTTCTACGAGCAGTACTTC. Translation gives CASSPRGQGVFYEQYF.

The chain is built from TRBV6-1 and TRBJ1-1; D might be TRBD1 (6 bases). Per the germline V gene, CDR1 is MNHNS and CDR2 is SASEGT. The CDR3 totals 16 residues. Deletions cut 1 base from V and 5 bases from J, with 17 bases between. This CDR3 reads CASSEVVSRGGTEAFF. CDR3 DNA sequence: TGTGCCAGCAGTGAAGTAGTAAGCAGGGGTGGGACTGAAGCTTTCTTT.

The CDR3 sequence: CASSVVAGGELFF. The CDR3 coding sequence is TGTGCCAGCAGCGTGGTAGCTGGCGGGGAGCTGTTTTTT. V usage is TRBV9 and J usage is TRBJ2-2; D not resolved. Germline CDR1 reads SGDLS; CDR2 reads YYNGEE. V lost 2 bases and J 7 bases, leaving 9 bases between the germline ends. There are 13 residues in the CDR3.

The chain carries TRBV28 and TRBJ2-3; 11 nucleotides line up with TRBD2. Trimming cost V 1 base and J 0 bases; bases outside gene matches: 6. Germline CDR1 and CDR2: MDHEN and SYDVKM. The CDR3 loop spans 18 amino acids. The CDR3: CASSLSPLAGVSTDTQYF. CDR3 nucleotides: TGTGCCAGCAGTTTATCACCACTAGCGGGAGTTAGCACAGATACGCAGTATTTT.

The rearrangement uses TRBV7-9 and TRBJ2-6; 7 positions match TRBD2. This CDR3 spans 13 amino acids. CDR1 SEHNR and CDR2 FQNEAQ come from the germline V gene (reference sequence). V gave up 11 bases and J gave up 0 bases; unmatched junction bases: 1. CDR3 in DNA: TGTGCCTGGGGGGGCTCTGGGGCCAACGTCCTGACTTTC. This encodes CAWGGSGANVLTF.

The V and J genes are TRBV6-5 and TRBJ1-3, with D maybe TRBD1 (5 bases). This CDR3 contains 14 residues. Germline assignment: CDR1 MNHEY and CDR2 SVGAGI. Trimming removed 6 bases from V and 1 base from J, with 10 bases in between. CDR3 region: CASSRGSSGNTIYF. Written as DNA, the CDR3 is TGTGCCAGCAGCCGGGGGTCGTCTGGAAACACCATATATTTT.

The gene calls are TRBV18 and TRBJ1-2, with D perhaps matching TRBD1 (6 bases). The germline V gene encodes CDR1 KGHSH and CDR2 LQKENI. CDR3 length equals 16 residues. V was trimmed by 4 bases and J by 7 bases, leaving 22 bases between them. The CDR3: CASSLNGGGDASGYTF. CDR3 nucleotide sequence: TGTGCCAGCTCACTAAACGGGGGCGGGGACGCCAGTGGCTACACCTTC.

By share of the sample, this clone is large. The chain uses TRBV18 and TRBJ2-3; TRBD2 agrees at 7 bases. The V segment lost 8 bases and the J segment 2 bases; nucleotides outside the gene matches: 10. Germline loops: CDR1 KGHSH, CDR2 LQKENI. The CDR3 is 15 amino acids. The CDR3 DNA follows: TGTGCCAGCGTCCGGGACTACCTCTCCACAGATACGCAGTATTTT. Its translation: CASVRDYLSTDTQYF.

This clone was seen only a few times. This chain connects TRBV6-5 to TRBJ1-1, with TRBD1 matching over 9 bases. The CDR3 totals 14 residues. The V gene's germline CDR1 is MNHEY and CDR2 SVGAGI. V lost 8 bases, J lost 0 bases, and 4 bases stayed unmatched. This CDR3 is CASRDREMNTEAFF. In DNA form, the CDR3 reads TGTGCCAGCCGGGACAGGGAAATGAACACTGAAGCTTTCTTT.

This sequence joins TRBV7-9 and TRBJ2-3, with D unclear. Per the germline V gene, CDR1 is SEHNR and CDR2 is FQNEAQ (reference sequence). The V gene lost 1 base and the J gene lost 1 base, with 6 bases spanning the gap. The CDR3 loop spans 14 amino acids. Here the CDR3 reads CASSLGTGTDTQYF. The CDR3 DNA reads TGTGCCAGCAGCTTAGGTACAGGCACAGATACGCAGTATTTT.

The chain carries TRBV19 and TRBJ2-2, with 10 bases lining up with TRBD1. Trimming cost V 3 bases and J 7 bases; bases outside gene matches: 8. CDR1 and CDR2 (germline): LNHDA, SQIVND (reference sequence). CDR3 length: 16 residues. The CDR3 reads CASSILGQGIGGELFF. CDR3 coding DNA: TGTGCCAGTAGTATTTTGGGACAGGGGATCGGCGGGGAGCTGTTTTTT.

There are a few counts of this clone. The gene calls are TRBV18 and TRBJ1-1; tentatively, D is TRBD1 (5 bases). Per germline, CDR1 KGHSH and CDR2 LQKENI. V shed 3 bases and J shed 2 bases, with 10 bases lying between them. The CDR3 loop spans 14 amino acids. CDR3 DNA sequence: TGTGCCAGCTCACCTCGGGACGGAAACACTGAAGCTTTCTTT. This gives the protein CASSPRDGNTEAFF.

The chain employs TRBV11-2 and TRBJ2-7; D gene ambiguous. Germline V gene data show CDR1 as SGHAT and CDR2 as FQNNGV. This CDR3 comprises 14 residues. The ends were cut back, 7 bases at V and 0 bases at J, with 13 bases in the middle. The CDR3 DNA reads TGTGCCAGCAACTCCGACCCCGCCTCCTACGAGCAGTACTTC. Amino acids: CASNSDPASYEQYF.

V gene TRBV24-1 combines with J gene TRBJ2-5; tentatively, D is TRBD1 (6 bases). Per the germline V gene, CDR1 is KGHDR and CDR2 is SFDVKD. The CDR3 runs to 15 residues. Trimming cost V 4 bases and J 1 base, with 12 bases left between them. The CDR3 DNA is TGTGCCACCAGTGACAGGGGATTGGGCCAAGAGACCCAGTACTTC. It is translated as CATSDRGLGQETQYF.